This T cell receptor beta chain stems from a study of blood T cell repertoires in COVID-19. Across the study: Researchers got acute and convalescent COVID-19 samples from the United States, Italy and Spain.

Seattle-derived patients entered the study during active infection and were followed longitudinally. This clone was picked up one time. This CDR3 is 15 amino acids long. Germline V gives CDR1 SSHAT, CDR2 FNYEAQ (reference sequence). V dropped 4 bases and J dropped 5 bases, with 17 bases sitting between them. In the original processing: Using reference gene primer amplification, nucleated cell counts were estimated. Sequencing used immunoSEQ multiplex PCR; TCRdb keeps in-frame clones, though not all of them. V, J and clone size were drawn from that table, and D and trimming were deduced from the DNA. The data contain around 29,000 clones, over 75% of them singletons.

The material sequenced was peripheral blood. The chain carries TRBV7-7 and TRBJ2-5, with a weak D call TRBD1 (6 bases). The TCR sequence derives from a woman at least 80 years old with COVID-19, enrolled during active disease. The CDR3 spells CASSSRRWQGETQYF. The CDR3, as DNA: TGTGCCAGCAGCTCCCGGAGGTGGCAGGGGGAGACCCAGTACTTC.